This TCR beta chain originates from a study of blood T cell repertoires in COVID-19. Germline loops: CDR1 SGHKS, CDR2 YYEKEE (reference sequence). V lost 3 bases and J lost 6; bases outside the gene matches: 10. The CDR3 spans 15 residues. Assay: immunoSEQ multiplex PCR; the TCRdb copy retains only in-frame clones and omits some. The sample lists fewer than 250,000 clones, about four fifths seen once, with under 4% in the top ten. The TCR was taken from a woman in her twenties or thirties who had recovered from COVID-19. The chain employs TRBV5-5 and TRBJ2-7; 9 bases are shared with TRBD1. Sequenced material: PBMCs or T cells enriched from blood (not recorded which). CDR3 sequence reads: CASSSPGQGDSEQYF. CDR3 sequence (DNA): TGTGCCAGCAGCTCACCGGGACAGGGCGATTCCGAGCAGTACTTC.